Listed here are 5 T cell receptor beta chains from one sample, sequenced in a study of shared clonotypes between healthy human individuals. Some clones are missing from TCRdb's copy, which holds only in-frame ones; the method was immunoSEQ multiplex PCR. The table has millions of clones, about 92% seen once. Sequencing input: naive CD4+ T cells sorted from blood. Specified subset: CD45RA+ positively selected. These receptors were taken from a man between 18 and 35 years old in good health.

In the case of this clone: Other DNA variants within this sample encode the same CDR3. The rearrangement links TRBV18 to TRBJ2-1, with D unresolved. Looked up from germline, CDR1 is KGHSH and CDR2 is LQKENI. There are 14 residues in the CDR3. V was clipped by 3 bases and J by 4 bases, with 10 bases between them. This CDR3 reads CASSPGRQYNEQFF. In DNA, the CDR3 is TGTGCCAGCTCACCGGGTAGGCAATACAATGAGCAGTTCTTC.

V is TRBV11-3 and J is TRBJ2-1, with TRBD1 as a possible D gene (6 bases). Germline values: CDR1 SGHNT, CDR2 YENEEA. The V end lost 5 bases, the J end lost 10 bases, and 12 bases lay between the germline ends. The CDR3 is 12 residues long. The CDR3 region has the DNA TGTGCCAGCAGCACCCACAGGGACGAGCAGTTCTTC. It codes for CASSTHRDEQFF.

V gene TRBV6-1 combines with J gene TRBJ1-5; 7 nucleotides line up with TRBD1. V lost 10 bases and J lost 4; bases outside the gene matches: 7. Germline V gene sequence: CDR1 MNHNS, CDR2 SASEGT. This CDR3 has 13 amino acids. The CDR3 loop reads CATSGQRNQPQHF. Here the CDR3 DNA reads TGTGCCACTTCGGGACAGCGAAATCAGCCCCAGCATTTT.

The V call is TRBV4-3, the J call TRBJ1-2; D ambiguous. The CDR3 totals 14 residues. Germline CDR1 and CDR2: LGHNA and YSLEER. V lost 0 bases to trimming and J lost 4 bases, with 9 bases between them. The CDR3 nucleotides are TGCGCCAGCAGCCAAGACTTATTATCCTATGGCTACACCTTC. Translation gives CASSQDLLSYGYTF.

This sequence joins TRBV4-1 and TRBJ2-7, with TRBD1 as a possible D gene (5 bases). This CDR3 region has 15 residues. Germline lookup yields CDR1 MGHRA and CDR2 YSYEKL. Trimming removed 1 base at V and 2 bases at J, with 12 bases between. The CDR3 here is CASSQGQGRTYEQYF. In DNA, the CDR3 is TGCGCCAGCAGCCAAGGGCAGGGAAGAACCTACGAGCAGTACTTC.